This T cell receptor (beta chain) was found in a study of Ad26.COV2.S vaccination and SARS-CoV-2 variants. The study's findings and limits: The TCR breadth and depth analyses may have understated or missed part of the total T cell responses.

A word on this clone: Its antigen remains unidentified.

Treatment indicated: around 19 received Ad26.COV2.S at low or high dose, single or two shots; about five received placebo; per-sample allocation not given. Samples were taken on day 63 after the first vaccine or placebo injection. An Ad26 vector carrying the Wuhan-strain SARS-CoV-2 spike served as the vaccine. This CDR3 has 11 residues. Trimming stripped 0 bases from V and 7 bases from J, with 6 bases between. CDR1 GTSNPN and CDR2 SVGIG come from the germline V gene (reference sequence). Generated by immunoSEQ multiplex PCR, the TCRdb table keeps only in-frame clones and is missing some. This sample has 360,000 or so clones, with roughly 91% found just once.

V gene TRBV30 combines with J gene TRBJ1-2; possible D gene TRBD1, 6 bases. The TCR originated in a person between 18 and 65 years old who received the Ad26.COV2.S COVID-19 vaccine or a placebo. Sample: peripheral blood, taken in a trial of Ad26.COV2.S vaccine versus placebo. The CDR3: CAWSVGGGYTF. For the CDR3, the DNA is TGTGCCTGGAGTGTAGGGGGTGGCTACACCTTC.